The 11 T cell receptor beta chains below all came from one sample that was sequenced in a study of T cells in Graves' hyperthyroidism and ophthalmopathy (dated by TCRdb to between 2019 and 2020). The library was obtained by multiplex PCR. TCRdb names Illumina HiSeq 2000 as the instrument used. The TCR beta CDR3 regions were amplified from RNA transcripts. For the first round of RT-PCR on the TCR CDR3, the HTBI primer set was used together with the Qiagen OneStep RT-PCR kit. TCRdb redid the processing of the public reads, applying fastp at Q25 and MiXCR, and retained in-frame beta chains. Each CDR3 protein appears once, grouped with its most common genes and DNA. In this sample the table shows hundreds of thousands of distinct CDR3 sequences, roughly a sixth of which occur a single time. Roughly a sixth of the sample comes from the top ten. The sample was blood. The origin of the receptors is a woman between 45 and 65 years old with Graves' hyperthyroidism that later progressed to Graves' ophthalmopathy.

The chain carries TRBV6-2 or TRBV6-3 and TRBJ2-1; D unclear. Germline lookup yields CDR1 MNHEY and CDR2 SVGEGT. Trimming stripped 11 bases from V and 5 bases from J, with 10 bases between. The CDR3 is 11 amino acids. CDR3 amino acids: CARTENNEQFF. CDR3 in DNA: TGTGCCCGCACCGAAAACAATGAGCAGTTCTTC.

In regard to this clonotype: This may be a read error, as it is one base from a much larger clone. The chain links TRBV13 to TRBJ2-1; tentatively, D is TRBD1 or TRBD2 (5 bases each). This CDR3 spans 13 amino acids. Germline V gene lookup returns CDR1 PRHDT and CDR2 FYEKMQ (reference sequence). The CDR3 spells CASSAGTVNGQFF. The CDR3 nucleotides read TGTGCCAGCAGCGCAGGGACGGTCAATGGGCAGTTCTTC.

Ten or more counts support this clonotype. CDR3 loop: CSGRGQGSNEQYF. The CDR3 DNA follows: TGCAGTGGGAGGGGGCAGGGATCGAACGAGCAGTACTTC. V gene TRBV20-1 combines with J gene TRBJ2-7; possible D gene TRBD1, 7 bases. The germline V gene has CDR1 DFQATT and CDR2 SNEGSKA (reference sequence). V was pared by 7 bases and J by 5 bases, with 18 bases between. The length of the CDR3 is 13 residues.

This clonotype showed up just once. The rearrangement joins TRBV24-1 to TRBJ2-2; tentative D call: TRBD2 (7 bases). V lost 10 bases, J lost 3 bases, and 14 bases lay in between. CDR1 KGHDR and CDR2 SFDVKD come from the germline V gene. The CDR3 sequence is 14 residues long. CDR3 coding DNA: TGTGCCACAAGCGCGGGGGCTTACACCGGGGAGCTGTTTTTT. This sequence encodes CATSAGAYTGELFF.

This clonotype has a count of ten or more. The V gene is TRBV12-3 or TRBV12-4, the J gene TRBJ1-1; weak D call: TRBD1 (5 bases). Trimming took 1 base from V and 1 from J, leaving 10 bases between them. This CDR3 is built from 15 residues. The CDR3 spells CASSLDGTWNTEAFF. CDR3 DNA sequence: TGTGCCAGCAGTTTAGACGGGACCTGGAACACTGAAGCTTTCTTT.

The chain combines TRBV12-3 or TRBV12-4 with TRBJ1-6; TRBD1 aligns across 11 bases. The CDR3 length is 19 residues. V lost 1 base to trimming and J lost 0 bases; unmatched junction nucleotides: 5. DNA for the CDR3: TGTGCCAGCAGTTTAGGGCCGGGACAGGGGGACTCCTATAATTCACCCCTCCACTTT. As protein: CASSLGPGQGDSYNSPLHF.

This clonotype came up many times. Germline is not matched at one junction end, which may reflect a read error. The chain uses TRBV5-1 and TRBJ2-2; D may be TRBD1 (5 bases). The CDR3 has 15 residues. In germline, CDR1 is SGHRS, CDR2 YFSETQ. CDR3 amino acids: CASSLGQRNTGELFF. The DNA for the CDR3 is TGTGCCAGCAGCCTAGGACAACGGAACACCGGGGAGCTGTTTTTT.

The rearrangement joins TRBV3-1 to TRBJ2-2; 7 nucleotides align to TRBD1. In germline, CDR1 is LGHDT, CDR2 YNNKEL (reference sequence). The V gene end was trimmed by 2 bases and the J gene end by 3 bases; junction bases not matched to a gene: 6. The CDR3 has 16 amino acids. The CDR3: CASSQSAGGHTGELFF. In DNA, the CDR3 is TGTGCCAGCAGCCAATCGGCAGGGGGACACACCGGGGAGCTGTTTTTT.

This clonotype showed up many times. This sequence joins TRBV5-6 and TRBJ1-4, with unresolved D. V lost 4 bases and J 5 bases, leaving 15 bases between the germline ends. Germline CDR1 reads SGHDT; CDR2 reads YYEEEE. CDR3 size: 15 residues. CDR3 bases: TGTGCCAGCAGCGACGGGATATCAGACAATGAAAAACTGTTTTTT. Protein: CASSDGISDNEKLFF.

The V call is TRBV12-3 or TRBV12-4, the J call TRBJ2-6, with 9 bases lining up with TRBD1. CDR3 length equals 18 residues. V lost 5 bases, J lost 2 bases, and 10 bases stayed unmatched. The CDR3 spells CASSPGTGSPPGANVLTF. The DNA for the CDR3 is TGTGCCAGCAGTCCCGGGACAGGGTCCCCGCCTGGGGCCAACGTCCTGACTTTC.

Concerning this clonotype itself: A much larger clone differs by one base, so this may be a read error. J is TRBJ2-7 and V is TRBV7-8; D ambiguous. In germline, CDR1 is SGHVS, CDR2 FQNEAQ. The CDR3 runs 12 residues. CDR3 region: CTSSLDSVEQYF. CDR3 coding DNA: TGTACCAGCAGCTTAGATTCCGTCGAGCAGTACTTC.